Listed below are T cell receptor beta chains from one sample, sequenced in a study of shared clonotypes between healthy human individuals. Assay: immunoSEQ multiplex PCR; the TCRdb copy retains only in-frame clones and omits some. The sample holds 2 million to 3 million clones; 80% to 95% are singletons and the top ten take about 0.38%. Sequencing was carried out using naive CD4+ T cells from PBMCs. Receptors were obtained from a man aged 18 to 29 in good health. Some clones in this sample may be carry-over from other donors' samples. Each CDR3 is given with its conserved first and last residue. Fields, in order: D gene, J gene, clone size, V gene, CDR3 protein, CDR3 DNA. The D gene is left open where the match is weak. The size entry is marked missing in some rows and otherwise reads once, few, many or a size class.

>-|TRBJ2-2|-|TRBV27
CASRPDRINTGELFF
TGTGCCAGCAGACCCGACAGGATCAACACCGGGGAGCTGTTTTTT
>-|TRBJ2-7|-|TRBV19
CASSTPGRSPYEQYF
TGTGCCAGTAGTACCCCTGGACGGAGCCCCTACGAGCAGTACTTC
>-|TRBJ1-1|-|TRBV28
CASSKTRGTEAFF
TGTGCCAGCAGCAAAACCAGGGGCACTGAAGCTTTCTTT
>-|TRBJ2-5|-|TRBV28
CASSLLRQPGETQYF
TGTGCCAGCAGTCTCCTCCGACAGCCCGGGGAGACCCAGTACTTC
>-|TRBJ2-7|-|TRBV5-1
CASSLVAGAGSYEQYF
TGCGCCAGCAGCTTGGTGGCGGGGGCTGGGTCCTACGAGCAGTACTTC
>-|TRBJ1-1|few|TRBV25-1
CASRLWNTEAFF
TGTGCCAGCAGATTGTGGAACACTGAAGCTTTCTTT
>-|TRBJ2-7|-|TRBV30
CAWSILPRTKYF
TGTGCCTGGAGTATCCTCCCCCGAACCAAGTACTTC
>-|TRBJ1-5|few|TRBV19
CASRKGLNQPQHF
TGTGCCAGTAGAAAGGGCCTAAATCAGCCCCAGCATTTT
>-|TRBJ2-7|-|TRBV6-1
CASSPEALGEQYF
TGTGCCAGCAGTCCTGAGGCCCTTGGCGAGCAGTACTTC
>TRBD1|TRBJ1-2|few|TRBV15
CATSRGQRYGYTF
TGTGCCACCAGCAGGGGACAGCGCTATGGCTACACCTTC
>-|TRBJ2-2|-|TRBV2
CASSTGTTNTGELFF
TGTGCCAGCAGTACCGGGACAACCAACACCGGGGAGCTGTTTTTT
>-|TRBJ2-1|-|TRBV7-8
CASSLARRVADEQFF
TGTGCCAGCAGCTTAGCGCGGAGGGTAGCGGATGAGCAGTTCTTC
>-|TRBJ2-3|-|TRBV19
CASSIGGPRRGGDTQYF
TGTGCCAGTAGTATAGGGGGCCCCCGGCGGGGTGGAGATACGCAGTATTTT
>-|TRBJ2-7|-|TRBV28
CASSLPQTDSYEQYF
TGTGCCAGCAGTTTACCTCAGACGGACTCCTACGAGCAGTACTTC
>-|TRBJ2-7|-|TRBV11-3
CASSVGGDSEQYF
TGTGCCAGCAGCGTTGGAGGGGATTCCGAGCAGTACTTC
>TRBD2|TRBJ2-7|once|TRBV6-1
CASSERLAGFSYEQYF
TGTGCCAGCAGTGAAAGACTAGCGGGCTTCTCCTACGAGCAGTACTTC
>-|TRBJ1-6|-|TRBV28
CASSLGQPNSPLHF
TGTGCCAGCAGTCTCGGACAGCCTAATTCACCCCTCCACTTT
>TRBD2|TRBJ2-3|-|TRBV6-1
CASRHAGGQHTQYF
TGTGCCAGCAGACATGCGGGAGGGCAGCATACGCAGTATTTT
>-|TRBJ1-2|few|TRBV29-1
CSAGAANYGYTF
TGCAGCGCAGGGGCGGCGAACTATGGCTACACCTTC
>-|TRBJ1-1|-|TRBV18
CASSPRRLGLNTEAFF
TGTGCCAGCTCACCACGTCGACTGGGCCTGAACACTGAAGCTTTCTTT
>TRBD1|TRBJ1-2|-|TRBV9
CASSPGQGDSYGYTF
TGTGCCAGCAGCCCTGGACAGGGGGATTCCTATGGCTACACCTTC
>-|TRBJ1-4|-|TRBV28
CASSSGRPARELFF
TGTGCCAGCAGCTCGGGACGGCCAGCGCGAGAACTGTTTTTT
>-|TRBJ1-1|-|TRBV4-3
CASSQDWENTEAFF
TGCGCCAGCAGCCAAGACTGGGAGAACACTGAAGCTTTCTTT
>-|TRBJ2-7|-|TRBV7-9
CASSPPPRNYEQYF
TGTGCCAGCAGCCCCCCGCCCAGGAACTACGAGCAGTACTTC
>-|TRBJ2-7|-|TRBV11-1
CASSLRRIGSYEQYF
TGTGCCAGCAGCTTACGGCGGATCGGCTCCTACGAGCAGTACTTC
>TRBD2|TRBJ2-1|-|TRBV5-1
CASTPLAGLGSYNEQFF
TGCGCCAGCACCCCTTTGGCGGGACTAGGAAGCTACAATGAGCAGTTCTTC
>TRBD1|TRBJ1-2|-|TRBV28
CASSLTGGLGYTF
TGTGCCAGCAGCCTAACAGGGGGCTTAGGGTACACCTTC
>TRBD1|TRBJ1-4|once|TRBV7-9
CASSIGTATTNEKLFF
TGTGCCAGCAGCATAGGGACAGCTACAACTAATGAAAAACTGTTTTTT
>TRBD2|TRBJ2-3|-|TRBV5-1
CASSGGRPTDTQYF
TGCGCCAGCAGCGGCGGGAGGCCTACAGATACGCAGTATTTT
>-|TRBJ2-1|-|TRBV30
CAWGDKSYEQFF
TGTGCCTGGGGGGACAAATCTTATGAGCAGTTCTTC
>-|TRBJ1-5|-|TRBV4-3
CASSQEQGNQPQHF
TGCGCCAGCAGCCAAGAGCAGGGAAATCAGCCCCAGCATTTT
>-|TRBJ2-7|-|TRBV11-2
CASSLDRINTYEQYF
TGTGCCAGCAGCCTCGACAGGATAAACACCTACGAGCAGTACTTC
>TRBD1|TRBJ1-1|-|TRBV6-5
CASRQGVENTEAFF
TGTGCCAGCCGACAGGGGGTTGAGAACACTGAAGCTTTCTTT
>-|TRBJ1-1|-|TRBV7-9
CASSSPSWGSLNTEAFF
TGTGCCAGCAGCTCCCCGTCGTGGGGCAGCCTGAACACTGAAGCTTTCTTT
>-|TRBJ1-1|once|TRBV5-6
CASSLLRTEAFF
TGTGCCAGCAGCTTATTAAGGACTGAAGCTTTCTTT
>TRBD2|TRBJ2-6|-|TRBV9
CASSVATGRPGANVLTF
TGTGCCAGCAGCGTAGCTACCGGGAGGCCAGGGGCCAACGTCCTGACTTTC
>TRBD2|TRBJ2-7|-|TRBV9
CASSVGTSGEQYF
TGTGCCAGCAGCGTAGGTACTAGCGGCGAGCAGTACTTC
>TRBD1|TRBJ2-7|-|TRBV18
CASSPGQGTYEQYF
TGTGCCAGCTCCCCCGGACAGGGGACCTACGAGCAGTACTTC
>TRBD2|TRBJ2-7|once|TRBV11-2
CASSFRQVTSGRTEQYF
TGTGCCAGCAGCTTCCGGCAGGTGACTAGCGGGAGGACCGAGCAGTACTTC
>-|TRBJ1-4|-|TRBV5-4
CASSLGFNEKLFF
TGTGCCAGCAGCTTGGGGTTTAATGAAAAACTGTTTTTT
>-|TRBJ2-3|-|TRBV5-6
CASSLGAGADTQYF
TGTGCCAGCAGCTTGGGGGCAGGGGCAGATACGCAGTATTTT
>-|TRBJ2-5|once|TRBV25-1
CASSGTAGAQETQYF
TGTGCCAGCAGTGGGACGGCAGGGGCACAAGAGACCCAGTACTTC
>TRBD1|TRBJ2-4|-|TRBV18
CASSPPGQQNIQYF
TGTGCCAGCTCACCCCCGGGACAGCAAAACATTCAGTACTTC
>TRBD2|TRBJ2-1|once|TRBV29-1
CSAATSGGGNEQFF
TGCAGCGCCGCGACTAGCGGAGGTGGGAATGAGCAGTTCTTC